Included here is one T cell receptor beta chain sequence, with context. The source of the sample is a study of shared clonotypes between healthy human individuals. After removal of 3 bases from V and 2 bases from J, the junction contained 2 bases not matched to a gene. In germline, CDR1 is SGHNT, CDR2 YYREEE (reference sequence). The CDR3 is 14 residues long. Profiled with immunoSEQ multiplex PCR; TCRdb holds only in-frame clones, not every one. The sample contains fewer than 550,000 clones, approximately 79% of which appear only once. The source is a woman aged 40 to 50 in good health. Some clones in this sample may be carry-over from other donors' samples. The material sequenced was PBMCs. The chain links TRBV5-4 to TRBJ2-5; 9 positions agree with TRBD1. DNA of the CDR3: TGTGCCAGCAGCTCCGGGACAGGGCAAGAGACCCAGTACTTC. Translated, it gives CASSSGTGQETQYF.